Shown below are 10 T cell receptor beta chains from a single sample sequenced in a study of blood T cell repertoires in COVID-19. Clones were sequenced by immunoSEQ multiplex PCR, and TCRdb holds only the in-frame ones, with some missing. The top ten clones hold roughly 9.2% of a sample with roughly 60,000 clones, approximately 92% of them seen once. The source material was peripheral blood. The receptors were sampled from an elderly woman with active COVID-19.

As DNA, the CDR3 is TGTGCCATCAGTGGGGGGCGGATGAACACTGAAGCTTTCTTT. Its protein is CAISGGRMNTEAFF. This rearrangement joins TRBV10-3 to TRBJ1-1, with D possibly being TRBD1 (6 bases). V was clipped by 4 bases and J by 0 bases, with 9 bases between them. Germline V gene lookup returns CDR1 ENHRY and CDR2 SYGVKD. The CDR3 has 14 amino acids.

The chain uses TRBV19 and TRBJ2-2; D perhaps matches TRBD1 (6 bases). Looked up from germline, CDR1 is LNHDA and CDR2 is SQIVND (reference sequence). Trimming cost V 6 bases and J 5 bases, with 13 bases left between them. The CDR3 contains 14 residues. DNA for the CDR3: TGTGCCAGTAGCGTACAGGGAGATACCGGGGAGCTGTTTTTT. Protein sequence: CASSVQGDTGELFF.

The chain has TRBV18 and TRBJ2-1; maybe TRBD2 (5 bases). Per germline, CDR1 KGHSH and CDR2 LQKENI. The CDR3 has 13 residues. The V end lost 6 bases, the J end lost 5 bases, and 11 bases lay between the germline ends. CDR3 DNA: TGTGCCAGCTCCCCCGGCGGGCACAATGAGCAGTTCTTC. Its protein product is CASSPGGHNEQFF.

For the CDR3, the DNA is TGCGCCAGCAGCTTGGATTCAGGGGGATTCAACTATGGCTACACCTTC. Protein product: CASSLDSGGFNYGYTF. The chain joins TRBV5-1 to TRBJ1-2; 7 bases line up with TRBD1. The length of the CDR3 is 16 residues. Unmatched junction bases numbered 7, after V lost 0 bases and J lost 2 bases. The germline V gene has CDR1 SGHRS and CDR2 YFSETQ.

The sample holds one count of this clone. CDR3 loop: CASRRDRGSDTEAFF. CDR3 bases: TGTGCCAGCAGGAGGGACAGGGGATCGGACACTGAAGCTTTCTTT. The V and J genes are TRBV2 and TRBJ1-1; 10 bases map to TRBD1. The CDR3 covers 15 residues. CDR1 is SNHLY, CDR2 FYNNEI, per germline. The V gene end was trimmed by 6 bases and the J gene end by 3 bases; junction bases not matched to a gene: 7.

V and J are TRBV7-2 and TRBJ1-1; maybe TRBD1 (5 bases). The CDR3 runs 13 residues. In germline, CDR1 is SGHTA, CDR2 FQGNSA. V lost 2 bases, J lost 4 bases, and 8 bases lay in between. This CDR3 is CASSLKGVTEAFF. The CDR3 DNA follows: TGTGCCAGCAGCTTAAAAGGGGTCACTGAAGCTTTCTTT.

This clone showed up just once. The CDR3 protein is CASSFRTGSGNTIYF. The DNA for the CDR3 is TGTGCCAGCAGCTTCCGGACAGGTTCGGGAAACACCATATATTTT. The chain uses TRBV7-2 and TRBJ1-3, with TRBD1 matching 7 bases. Germline lookup yields CDR1 SGHTA and CDR2 FQGNSA. The CDR3 consists of 15 residues. Trimming cost V 3 bases and J 4 bases; bases outside gene matches: 6.

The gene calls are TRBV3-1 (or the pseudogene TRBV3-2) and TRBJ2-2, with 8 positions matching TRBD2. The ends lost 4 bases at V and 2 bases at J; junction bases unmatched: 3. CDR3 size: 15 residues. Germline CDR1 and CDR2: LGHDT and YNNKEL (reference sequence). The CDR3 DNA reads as TGTGCCAGCAGCCTTAGCGGGACTAACACCGGGGAGCTGTTTTTT. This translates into CASSLSGTNTGELFF.

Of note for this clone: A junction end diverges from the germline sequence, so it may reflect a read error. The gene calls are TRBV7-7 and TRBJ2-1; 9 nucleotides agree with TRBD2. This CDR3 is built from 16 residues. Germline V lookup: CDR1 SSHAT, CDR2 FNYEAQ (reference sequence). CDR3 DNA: TGTGCTAGCAGCCTTAGCGGGGGCAGCTCCTACAATGAGCAGTTCTTC. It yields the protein CASSLSGGSSYNEQFF.

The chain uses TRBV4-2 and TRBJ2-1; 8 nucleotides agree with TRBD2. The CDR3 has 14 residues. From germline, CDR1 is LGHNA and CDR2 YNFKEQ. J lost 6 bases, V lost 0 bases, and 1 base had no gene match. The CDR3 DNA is TGTGCCAGCAGCCAAGAGCTAGCGGGCAATGAGCAGTTCTTC. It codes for CASSQELAGNEQFF.